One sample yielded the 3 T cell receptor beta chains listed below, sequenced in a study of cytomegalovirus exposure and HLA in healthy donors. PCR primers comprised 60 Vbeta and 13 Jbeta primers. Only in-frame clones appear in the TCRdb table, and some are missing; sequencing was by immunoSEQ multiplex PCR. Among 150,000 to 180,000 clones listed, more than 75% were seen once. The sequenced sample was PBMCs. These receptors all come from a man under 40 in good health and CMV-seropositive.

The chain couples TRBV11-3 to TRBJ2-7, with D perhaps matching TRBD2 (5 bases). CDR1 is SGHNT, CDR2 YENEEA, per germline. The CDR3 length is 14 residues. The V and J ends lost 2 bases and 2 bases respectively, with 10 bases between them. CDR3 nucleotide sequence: TGTGCCAGCAGCTTAAGCTCGGGGACCTACGAGCAGTACTTC. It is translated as CASSLSSGTYEQYF.

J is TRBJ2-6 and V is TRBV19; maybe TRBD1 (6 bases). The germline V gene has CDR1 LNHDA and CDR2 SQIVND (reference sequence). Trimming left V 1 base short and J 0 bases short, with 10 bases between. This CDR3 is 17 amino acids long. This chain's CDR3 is CASSIAHRDSGANVLTF. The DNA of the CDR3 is TGTGCCAGTAGTATAGCCCACAGGGACTCTGGGGCCAACGTCCTGACTTTC. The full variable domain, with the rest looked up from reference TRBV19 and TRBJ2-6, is DGGITQSPKYLFRKEGQNVTLSCEQNLNHDAMYWYRQDPGQGLRLIYYSQIVNDFQKGDIAEGYSVSREKKESFPLTVTSAQKNPTAFYLCASSIAHRDSGANVLTFGAGSRLTVL.

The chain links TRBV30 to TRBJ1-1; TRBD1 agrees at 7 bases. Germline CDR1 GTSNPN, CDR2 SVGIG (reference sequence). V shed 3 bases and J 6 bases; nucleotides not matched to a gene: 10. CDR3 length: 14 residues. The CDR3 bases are TGTGCCTGGAGACTTGGAGGGGGCTACTCTGAAGCTTTCTTT. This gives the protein CAWRLGGGYSEAFF.